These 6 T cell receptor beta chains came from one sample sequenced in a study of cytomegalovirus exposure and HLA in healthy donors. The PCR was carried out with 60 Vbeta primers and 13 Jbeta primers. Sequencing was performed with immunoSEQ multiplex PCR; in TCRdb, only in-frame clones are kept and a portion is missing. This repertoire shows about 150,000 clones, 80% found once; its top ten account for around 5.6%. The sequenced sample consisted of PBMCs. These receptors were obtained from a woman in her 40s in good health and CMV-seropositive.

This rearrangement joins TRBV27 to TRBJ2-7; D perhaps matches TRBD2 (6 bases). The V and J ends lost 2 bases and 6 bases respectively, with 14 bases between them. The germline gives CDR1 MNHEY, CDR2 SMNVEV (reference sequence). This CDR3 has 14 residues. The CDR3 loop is CASSLVQRRGEQYF. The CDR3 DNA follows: TGTGCCAGCAGTTTAGTCCAAAGGCGGGGCGAGCAGTACTTC.

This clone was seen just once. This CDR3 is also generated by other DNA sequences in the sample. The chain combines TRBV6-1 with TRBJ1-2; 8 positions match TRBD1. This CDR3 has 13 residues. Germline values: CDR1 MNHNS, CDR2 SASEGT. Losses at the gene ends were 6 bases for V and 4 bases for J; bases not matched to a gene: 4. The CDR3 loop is CASRDRGGYGYTF. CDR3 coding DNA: TGTGCCAGCAGAGACAGGGGTGGCTATGGCTACACCTTC.

CDR3 nucleotide sequence: TGCGCCAGCAGCTTGGTCACACCGGGACTAGCGGGAGACCATGAGCAGTTCTTC. Its protein product is CASSLVTPGLAGDHEQFF. This chain connects TRBV5-1 to TRBJ2-1; the match to TRBD2 covers 14 bases. Germline assignment: CDR1 SGHRS and CDR2 YFSETQ. V gave up 0 bases and J gave up 8 bases; unmatched junction bases: 10. The length of the CDR3 is 18 residues.

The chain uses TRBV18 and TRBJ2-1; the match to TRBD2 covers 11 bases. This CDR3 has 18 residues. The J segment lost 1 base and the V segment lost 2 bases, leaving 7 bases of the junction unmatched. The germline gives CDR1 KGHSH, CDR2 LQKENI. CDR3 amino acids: CASSPILAGGRSYNEQFF. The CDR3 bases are TGTGCCAGCTCACCAATCCTAGCGGGAGGAAGGTCCTACAATGAGCAGTTCTTC.

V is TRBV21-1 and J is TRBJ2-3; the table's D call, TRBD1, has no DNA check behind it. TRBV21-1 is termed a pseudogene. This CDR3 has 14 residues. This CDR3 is CAIQNQGRPDTQYF. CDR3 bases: TGTGCCATCCAGAACCAGGGTCGGCCAGATACGCAGTATTTT.

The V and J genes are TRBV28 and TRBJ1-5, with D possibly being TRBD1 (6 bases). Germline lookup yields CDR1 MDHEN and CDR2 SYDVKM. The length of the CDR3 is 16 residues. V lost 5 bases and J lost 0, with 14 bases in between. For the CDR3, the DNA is TGTGCCAGCAGTCGAGGGGGTGAATCTAGCAATCAGCCCCAGCATTTT. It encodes CASSRGGESSNQPQHF.